A selection of T cell receptor beta chains follows, all from one sample in a study of STAT3 mutations in large granular lymphocyte leukemia. Clones were sequenced by immunoSEQ multiplex PCR, and TCRdb holds only the in-frame ones, with some missing. The profile shows approximately 45,000 clones, about 81% of them singletons. The specimen sequenced was PBMCs. These receptors all come from a human donor with T large granular lymphocyte leukemia. Some clones in this sample may be carry-over from other donors' samples. CDR3s include the opening cysteine and the closing phenylalanine or tryptophan. The D gene is left open where the match is weak. Only some rows state a clone size, as once, few, many or a class for expanded clones.

>TRBJ1-2|TRBV7-8|TRBD1|few
TGTGCCAGCAGCCTCGGGACAGTTAACTATGGCTACACCTTC
CASSLGTVNYGYTF
>TRBJ1-1|TRBV5-1|-|once
TGCGCCAGCAGCTTGGCCAGGAGGTCTCAACTGACTGAAGCTTTCTTT
CASSLARRSQLTEAFF
>TRBJ2-3|TRBV7-9|-|-
TGTGCCAGCAGCTTCTCGGCCCAAGATACGCAGTATTTT
CASSFSAQDTQYF
>TRBJ1-5|TRBV5-1|TRBD1|-
TGCGCCAGCAGCTTGGGGGGACAGTACAATCAGCCCCAGCATTTT
CASSLGGQYNQPQHF
>TRBJ1-2|TRBV20-1|-|-
TGCAGTGCTTCTTGGAGAAAAGGCTACACCTTC
CSASWRKGYTF
>TRBJ2-3|TRBV6-4|-|-
TGTGCCAGCAGCCCGGGCACAGATACGCAGTATTTT
CASSPGTDTQYF
>TRBJ2-2|TRBV4-2|-|-
TGTGCCAGCAGCCAATTTGAGACAATGAGGTCCGGGGAGCTGTTTTTT
CASSQFETMRSGELFF
>TRBJ1-2|TRBV5-6|-|-
TGTGCCAGCAGCTTATGGTGGGGCGGTGGCTACACCTTC
CASSLWWGGGYTF
>TRBJ1-5|TRBV28|-|-
TGTGCCAGCAGTCGGACAGTGTTCGGTCAGCCCCAGCATTTT
CASSRTVFGQPQHF
>TRBJ2-1|TRBV11-2|-|-
TGTGCCAGCAGCATTACGGGACTCTTCAATGAGCAGTTCTTC
CASSITGLFNEQFF
>TRBJ1-1|TRBV27|-|-
TGTGCCAGCAGTTTAGTTGGCAGTGAAGCTTTCTTT
CASSLVGSEAFF
>TRBJ2-1|TRBV5-5|TRBD1|-
TGTGCCAGCAGCATCCAAGGGGACAGATCCTACAATGAGCAGTTCTTC
CASSIQGDRSYNEQFF
>TRBJ1-4|TRBV28|-|-
TGTGCCAGCAGTTTTGGTAAGAGACGGAGTGCAACTAATGAAAAACTGTTTTTT
CASSFGKRRSATNEKLFF
>TRBJ2-7|TRBV28|TRBD2|-
TGTGCCAGCATGTCCGGGGGGGTCTACGAGCAGTACTTC
CASMSGGVYEQYF
>TRBJ1-1|TRBV29-1|-|-
TGCAGCGGGGGGGACCCGAACACTGAAGCTTTCTTT
CSGGDPNTEAFF
>TRBJ1-5|TRBV5-1|-|-
TGCGCCAGCAGCTTTGGGGGCGCGGGCAATCAGCCCCAGCATTTT
CASSFGGAGNQPQHF
>TRBJ2-5|TRBV7-2|TRBD1|-
TGTGCCAGCAGCGCCACATCCGGGACAGGGCTCCCGATCCAAGAGACCCAGTACTTC
CASSATSGTGLPIQETQYF
>TRBJ1-3|TRBV6-6|TRBD1|-
TGTGCCAGCAGAAACAGGGGGCTAACCTCTGGAAACACCATATATTTT
CASRNRGLTSGNTIYF
>TRBJ1-1|TRBV6-5|-|-
TGTGCCAGCAGTCCCTCTGACGGCCGTACTGAAGCTTTCTTT
CASSPSDGRTEAFF
>TRBJ2-7|TRBV5-1|TRBD1|-
TGCGCCAGCAGCGAAAAAGGACAGGGCTACGAGCAGTACTTC
CASSEKGQGYEQYF
>TRBJ2-1|TRBV7-8|-|-
TGTGCCAGCAGCTTACGGGTTATAGAGGGTGAGCAGTTCTTC
CASSLRVIEGEQFF
>TRBJ2-2|TRBV4-1|TRBD1|-
TGCGCCAGCAGCCCCGGACAGGGGGAAAACGCCGGGGAGCTGTTTTTT
CASSPGQGENAGELFF
>TRBJ2-2|TRBV6-6|TRBD1|-
TGTGCCAGCAGACCCGACAGGGGAGACACCGGGGAGCTGTTTTTT
CASRPDRGDTGELFF
>TRBJ1-3|TRBV7-9|-|-
TGTGCCAGCAGCGTAGCAGGGCAAGCTGGAAACACCATATATTTT
CASSVAGQAGNTIYF
>TRBJ1-6|TRBV2|-|few
TGTGCCAGCAGCAGACAGGCCCATAATTCACCCCTCCACTTT
CASSRQAHNSPLHF
>TRBJ2-1|TRBV5-1|TRBD2|-
TGCGCCAGCGGCCGGGATCTGGCGGGGGGGCATAATGAGCAGTTCTTC
CASGRDLAGGHNEQFF
>TRBJ1-4|TRBV5-1|-|-
TGCGCCAGCAGCGCGCAGCCGCAACCCACGGAAAAACTGTTTTTT
CASSAQPQPTEKLFF
>TRBJ2-2|TRBV4-2|-|-
TGTGCCAGCAGCCTTACGACAGGACACACCGGGGAGCTGTTTTTT
CASSLTTGHTGELFF
>TRBJ1-2|TRBV15|-|-
TGTGCCACCAGTCCAACAGGAACTGCTAACTATGGCTACACCTTC
CATSPTGTANYGYTF
>TRBJ2-4|TRBV28|-|-
TGTGCCAGCAGCGAGACGGTCAAAAACATTCAGTACTTC
CASSETVKNIQYF
>TRBJ2-2|TRBV6-5|-|-
TGTGCCAGCAGTTACTTCTCGCAGAACACCGGGGAGCTGTTTTTT
CASSYFSQNTGELFF
>TRBJ2-1|TRBV21-1|-|-
TGTGCCAGCAGCTTCCTGAGCTCCTACAATGAGCAGTTCTTC
CASSFLSSYNEQFF
>TRBJ1-5|TRBV10-3|TRBD1|-
TGTGCCATCAGTGAGCGGACAGGGAACAATCAGCCCCAGCATTTT
CAISERTGNNQPQHF
>TRBJ2-7|TRBV7-2|-|once
TGTGCCAGCAGCTTGACCGGGACCGCGCTGCACGAGCAGTACTTC
CASSLTGTALHEQYF
>TRBJ2-7|TRBV4-1|TRBD1|once
TGCGCCAGCAGGGGACAGGGGGCCGGCGAGCAGTACTTC
CASRGQGAGEQYF
>TRBJ2-7|TRBV7-8|-|-
TGTGCCAGCAGCTTAGCGAAGGGGCCGAGCTCCTACGAGCAGTACTTC
CASSLAKGPSSYEQYF
>TRBJ1-2|TRBV2|TRBD1|-
TGTGCCAGCAGTGAAGACAGGGGGAGTACCTTC
CASSEDRGSTF
>TRBJ2-7|TRBV9|TRBD1|-
TGTGCCAGCAGCGTAGGATGGGGACAGGACTCCTACGAGCAGTACTTC
CASSVGWGQDSYEQYF
>TRBJ2-7|TRBV5-1|-|-
TGCGCCAGCAGCTCGGGACGGATCTCCTACGAGCAGTACTTC
CASSSGRISYEQYF
>TRBJ1-1|TRBV7-8|-|-
TGTGCCAGCAGCTTGATGGCGAACACTGAAGCTTTCTTT
CASSLMANTEAFF
>TRBJ2-4|TRBV4-3|-|-
TGCGCCAGCAGCCAGCGCACCTACCGGCTAGGAAACATTCAGTACTTC
CASSQRTYRLGNIQYF
>TRBJ1-1|TRBV7-9|-|-
TGTGCCAGCAGCTTAAGGGAAAACCTTGAAGCTTTCTTT
CASSLRENLEAFF
>TRBJ2-2|TRBV6-1|-|once
TGTGCCAGCAGACCGACGAGTTCAAACACCGGGGAGCTGTTTTTT
CASRPTSSNTGELFF
>TRBJ1-5|TRBV5-4|-|-
TGTGCCAGCAGCCAAGATCTCAATCAGCCCCAGCATTTT
CASSQDLNQPQHF
>TRBJ1-1|TRBV6-1|-|-
TGTGCCACCTGTCCGGGGGGCGTGGAAGTAGCTTTCTTT
CATCPGGVEVAFF
>TRBJ1-5|TRBV7-2|TRBD1|-
TGTGCCAGCAGCTTAGGACAGGGGGCCTGGGAGCCCCAGCATTTT
CASSLGQGAWEPQHF
>TRBJ1-2|TRBV6-1|-|few
TGTGCCAGCAGATCCGGGACGGACTATGGCTACACCTTC
CASRSGTDYGYTF
>TRBJ1-1|TRBV28|-|-
TGTGCCAGCATCAACCTGGGGAACACTGAAGCTTTCTTT
CASINLGNTEAFF
>TRBJ1-4|TRBV5-1|-|-
TGCGCCAGCAGCTACGGGGCCGGTGAAGCGATTGAAAAACTGTTTTTT
CASSYGAGEAIEKLFF
>TRBJ2-3|TRBV9|-|-
TGTGCCAGCAGCGTGGGGTCCACAGATACGCAGTATTTT
CASSVGSTDTQYF
>TRBJ2-6|TRBV30|-|-
TGTGCCTGGAACCGGGCTGGGGCCAACGTCCTGACTTTC
CAWNRAGANVLTF
>TRBJ1-4|TRBV5-5|-|-
TGTGCCAGCAGCGTGGAACAGGGATGGAATGAAAAACTGTTTTTT
CASSVEQGWNEKLFF
>TRBJ2-7|TRBV7-9|-|once
TGTGCCAGCACCATGGGAATCTACGAGCAGTACTTC
CASTMGIYEQYF
>TRBJ2-2|TRBV4-3|-|-
TGCGCCAGCAGCCAAGTGTCCGGGATCGGGGAGCTGTTTTTT
CASSQVSGIGELFF
>TRBJ1-2|TRBV5-1|TRBD1|-
TGCGCCAGCAGCTTGGCCGGGACAGCTACTAACTATGGCTACACCTTC
CASSLAGTATNYGYTF